This T cell receptor beta chain emerged from a study of blood T cell repertoires in COVID-19. At the level of the study: Spain, Italy and the United States supplied samples that represented acute and convalescent COVID-19. The analysed material was cDNA or gDNA that came from T cells, B-cell-depleted T cells, or PBMCs.

This clone has only one observation. How the authors handled the data: Reference gene primer amplification in the assay estimated nucleated cell counts. Only in-frame clones appear in the TCRdb table, and some are missing; sequencing was by immunoSEQ multiplex PCR. V, J and clone size were drawn from that table, and D and trimming were deduced from the DNA. The sample contains around 79,000 clones, about 88% of which appear only once. This CDR3 spans 17 amino acids. Germline assignment: CDR1 MNHEY and CDR2 SMNVEV (reference sequence). The junction had 9 bases not matched to a gene; V was cut back by 2 bases and J by 2 bases.

Source material: peripheral blood. V is TRBV27 and J is TRBJ2-7; 10 bases are a match to TRBD2. The source is a human donor in a cohort sampled during active COVID-19. The CDR3 region is CASSLNSWTSGAYEQYF. The CDR3, as DNA: TGTGCCAGCAGTTTAAACTCCTGGACTAGCGGAGCCTACGAGCAGTACTTC.